This T cell receptor beta chain was recorded in a study of shared clonotypes between healthy human individuals. Study-wide results and limits: Sharing across four donors was seen in 5% to 5.5% of naive CD4 clonotypes. A limitation of the genetic and exposure-history diversity represented arose from few donors.

Germline values: CDR1 SGDLS, CDR2 YYNGEE. There are 16 residues in the CDR3. Trimming pared 3 bases from V and 0 bases from J, leaving 12 bases between. TCRdb's copy holds only in-frame clones and misses some; the assay was immunoSEQ multiplex PCR. Of some 1,400,000 clones listed, around 97% were seen once; the top ten hold roughly 1.2%. A remark on this clone: The antigen is not known.

Each donor was a Caucasian adult residing in Nashville, Tennessee. The study separated CD4+ cells into CD45RA+ naive and CD45RA-negative memory subsets. This TCR was sampled from a man in his thirties or forties in good health. Sequences were obtained from naive CD4+ T cells sorted from blood. As for subset: CD45RA+ positively selected. The J gene is TRBJ2-2, the V gene TRBV9; possibly TRBD1 for D (6 bases). The CDR3 bases are TGTGCCAGCAGCGCGACGACAGGAGCGAACACCGGGGAGCTGTTTTTT. Translation gives CASSATTGANTGELFF.